These 28 T cell receptor beta chains were all obtained from the same sample, sequenced in a study of T cell responses to AZD1222 COVID-19 vaccine. Data came from immunoSEQ multiplex PCR; TCRdb stores just in-frame clones and leaves some out. Of roughly 100,000 clones detected, roughly 88% appear once; the ten largest clones hold around 4.8%. The sample in question was peripheral blood, obtained on day 0 of AZD1222 vaccination. The receptors were gathered from an adult in good health.

The chain couples TRBV5-6 to TRBJ1-1; a possible D gene is TRBD1 (6 bases). The germline CDR1 and CDR2 sequences are SGHDT and YYEEEE. Between the trimmed V and J ends, which lost 4 bases and 4 bases, there was a span of 11 bases. This CDR3 has 13 amino acids. CDR3 nucleotide sequence: TGTGCCAGCAGCCGACAGGCGGTCACTGAAGCTTTCTTT. Protein product: CASSRQAVTEAFF.

This clone was found once. This chain uses TRBV18 with TRBJ2-1; 12 nucleotides agree with TRBD2. Germline V gene sequence: CDR1 KGHSH, CDR2 LQKENI. This CDR3 region has 15 residues. V was clipped by 5 bases and J by 4 bases; unmatched bases: 3. CDR3 loop: CASSSLAGGYNEQFF. The CDR3, as DNA: TGTGCCAGCTCATCACTAGCGGGGGGTTACAATGAGCAGTTCTTC. Looking up the rest from reference TRBV18 and TRBJ2-1 gives the full variable domain: NAGVMQNPRHLVRRRGQEARLRCSPMKGHSHVYWYRQLPEEGLKFMVYLQKENIIDESGMPKERFSAEFPKEGPSILRIQQVVRGDSAAYFCASSSLAGGYNEQFFGPGTRLTVL.

V and J are TRBV6-2 or TRBV6-3 and TRBJ2-3, with 7 bases lining up with TRBD1. Germline values: CDR1 MNHEY, CDR2 SVGEGT. This CDR3 comprises 16 residues. Losses at the gene ends were 2 bases for V and 2 bases for J; bases not matched to a gene: 7. The CDR3 DNA sequence: TGTGCCAGCAGTTACGCCCTAGGGGGCCCCACAGATACGCAGTATTTT. It codes for CASSYALGGPTDTQYF.

The chain employs TRBV19 and TRBJ1-2; 7 bases fit TRBD1. V lost 4 bases to trimming and J lost 3 bases; unmatched junction nucleotides: 5. CDR1 and CDR2 from the germline V gene are LNHDA and SQIVND (reference sequence). The CDR3 has 14 amino acids. CDR3 nucleotides: TGTGCCAGTAGTACCGCCACAGGGGACTATGGCTACACCTTC. Its protein product is CASSTATGDYGYTF.

V is TRBV5-4 and J is TRBJ2-7; D is undetermined. The CDR3 loop spans 14 amino acids. V was trimmed by 1 base and J by 0 bases, leaving 8 bases between them. Looked up from germline, CDR1 is SGHNT and CDR2 is YYREEE (reference sequence). Here the CDR3 DNA reads TGTGCCAGCAGCTTGTGGGGAAACTCCTACGAGCAGTACTTC. This gives the protein CASSLWGNSYEQYF.

This clone was seen only once. The chain combines TRBV6-5 with TRBJ1-1, with 10 bases identical to TRBD1. Trimming at V came to 5 bases and at J to 6 bases, leaving 9 bases not matched to a gene. Germline V gene sequence: CDR1 MNHEY, CDR2 SVGAGI. CDR3 length: 15 residues. CDR3 region: CASSQPGQGTPEAFF. For the CDR3, the DNA is TGTGCCAGCAGTCAGCCGGGACAGGGGACTCCTGAAGCTTTCTTT.

The chain couples TRBV7-3 to TRBJ2-1, with D possibly being TRBD1 or TRBD2 (5 bases each). This CDR3 is built from 15 residues. The V gene's germline CDR1 is SGHTA and CDR2 FQGTGA. V lost 3 bases and J lost 0, with 9 bases in between. CDR3: CASSLGVGSYNEQFF. CDR3 coding DNA: TGTGCCAGCAGCTTGGGGGTGGGCTCCTACAATGAGCAGTTCTTC.

The chain joins TRBV11-2 to TRBJ1-4; D gene unclear. The ends were cut back, 3 bases at V and 0 bases at J, with 14 bases in the middle. The germline CDR1 and CDR2 sequences are SGHAT and FQNNGV. This CDR3 spans 17 amino acids. The CDR3 DNA is TGTGCCAGCAGCTTTTCTCGGTTGGCTGCAACTAATGAAAAACTGTTTTTT. It yields the protein CASSFSRLAATNEKLFF.

The CDR3 here is CASSASRLGYEQYF. CDR3 nucleotide sequence: TGTGCCAGCAGCGCGAGCCGTTTGGGCTACGAGCAGTACTTC. V gene TRBV7-8 combines with J gene TRBJ2-7; no clear D. V lost 5 bases and J 3 bases, leaving 14 bases between the germline ends. CDR1 is SGHVS, CDR2 FQNEAQ, per germline. The CDR3 is 14 amino acids. Filled out from reference TRBV7-8 and TRBJ2-7, the complete variable domain reads GAGVSQSPRYKVAKRGQDVALRCDPISGHVSLFWYQQALGQGPEFLTYFQNEAQLDKSGLPSDRFFAERPEGSVSTLKIQRTQQEDSAVYLCASSASRLGYEQYFGPGTRLTVT.

This chain joins TRBV18 and TRBJ2-1; 7 nucleotides align to TRBD2. V dropped 8 bases and J dropped 2; count of bases not matched to a gene: 3. The CDR3 runs to 13 residues. In germline, CDR1 is KGHSH, CDR2 LQKENI. The CDR3 here is CASREATYNEQFF. The CDR3 region has the DNA TGTGCCAGCCGGGAGGCAACCTACAATGAGCAGTTCTTC.

J is TRBJ2-3 and V is TRBV3-1 (or the pseudogene TRBV3-2); the D call may be TRBD1 or TRBD2 (5 bases each). CDR1 is LGHDT and CDR2 is YNNKEL in the germline V gene (reference sequence). Trimming shortened V by 0 bases and J by 6 bases, and 10 bases separated the two germline ends. CDR3 length: 14 amino acids. The CDR3 region has the DNA TGTGCCAGCAGCCAAGATGGGACCGGGGATACGCAGTATTTT. Its translation: CASSQDGTGDTQYF.

This chain links TRBV11-2 with TRBJ1-1; D remains ambiguous. Germline CDR1 SGHAT, CDR2 FQNNGV. The CDR3 consists of 13 residues. V was clipped by 5 bases and J by 6 bases, with 13 bases between them. The CDR3 nucleotides are TGTGCCAGCAGCCCCCCCGCGAGGTCTGAAGCTTTCTTT. Protein: CASSPPARSEAFF.

The rearrangement joins TRBV5-1 to TRBJ2-5; tentative D call: TRBD2 (5 bases). The CDR3 contains 15 residues. Per the germline V gene, CDR1 is SGHRS and CDR2 is YFSETQ. The V end lost 0 bases, the J end lost 4 bases, and 13 bases lay between the germline ends. Here the CDR3 reads CASSLVSASPETQYF. In nucleotides, the CDR3 is TGCGCCAGCAGCTTGGTTTCGGCTAGCCCAGAGACCCAGTACTTC.

This chain uses TRBV6-5 with TRBJ1-4; TRBD1 matches at 7 bases. After removal of 8 bases from V and 10 bases from J, the junction contained 16 bases not matched to a gene. Germline CDR1 and CDR2: MNHEY and SVGAGI. The CDR3 contains 15 residues. The CDR3: CASLSRGQGVRKLFF. CDR3 in DNA: TGTGCCAGCCTTTCACGGGGGCAGGGGGTTAGAAAACTGTTTTTT.

The chain is built from TRBV14 and TRBJ2-1; 9 bases are shared with TRBD1. V was clipped by 5 bases and J by 4 bases; unmatched bases: 9. CDR1 is SGHDN and CDR2 is FVKESK in the germline V gene. The CDR3 is made up of 16 amino acids. The CDR3 region has the DNA TGTGCCAGCAGCTCACGGAAGGGACAGGGTTACAATGAGCAGTTCTTC. As protein: CASSSRKGQGYNEQFF.

The chain joins TRBV24-1 to TRBJ2-7; D remains ambiguous. Germline CDR1 KGHDR, CDR2 SFDVKD. Trimming stripped 7 bases from V and 5 bases from J, with 14 bases between. The CDR3 loop spans 13 amino acids. CDR3 region: CATSATYTHEQYF. DNA for the CDR3: TGTGCCACCAGCGCCACTTACACGCACGAGCAGTACTTC.

The sample holds a few counts of this clone. The rearrangement uses TRBV6-5 and TRBJ1-3; 7 positions agree with TRBD1. Germline V CDR1 and CDR2: MNHEY, SVGAGI. The CDR3 is made up of 15 amino acids. J gave up 3 bases and V 6 bases, and 8 bases lay outside the gene matches. CDR3 coding DNA: TGTGCCAGCAGACGAAGCCGGGACAGTGGAAACACCATATATTTT. Its translation: CASRRSRDSGNTIYF.

The chain links TRBV28 to TRBJ1-4; TRBD1 agrees at 7 bases. Germline loops: CDR1 MDHEN, CDR2 SYDVKM. The CDR3 covers 16 residues. Losses at the gene ends were 6 bases for V and 0 bases for J; bases not matched to a gene: 7. The CDR3, as DNA: TGTGCCAGCAGGACACAGGGGTATACAACTAATGAAAAACTGTTTTTT. This gives the protein CASRTQGYTTNEKLFF.

J is TRBJ2-7 and V is TRBV30; possible D gene TRBD1, 5 bases. Deletions cut 4 bases from V and 3 bases from J, with 7 bases between. CDR1 and CDR2 from the germline V gene are GTSNPN and SVGIG (reference sequence). The CDR3 sequence is 11 residues long. CDR3 sequence (DNA): TGTGCCTGGAAAACAGGCTACGAGCAGTACTTC. Translating it yields CAWKTGYEQYF.

The chain is built from TRBV10-3 and TRBJ2-7, with D perhaps given as TRBD1 or TRBD2 (6 bases each). There are 16 residues in the CDR3. Between the trimmed V and J ends, which lost 2 bases and 3 bases, there was a span of 17 bases. CDR1 and CDR2 from the germline V gene are ENHRY and SYGVKD. The CDR3 is CAISEEGGPTYYEQYF. DNA for the CDR3: TGTGCCATCAGTGAGGAGGGGGGCCCTACCTACTACGAGCAGTACTTC.

This clone has only a few counts. The gene calls are TRBV12-3 or TRBV12-4 and TRBJ1-2; the D is unclear. The V end lost 3 bases, the J end lost 8 bases, and 13 bases lay between the germline ends. There are 13 residues in the CDR3. The CDR3 DNA reads TGTGCCAGCAGTTTTGGAAGGGCCAGGGGCTACACCTTC. Its protein product is CASSFGRARGYTF.

The V and J genes are TRBV15 and TRBJ1-1, with D uncertain. CDR1 is LNHNV and CDR2 is YYDKDF in the germline V gene (reference sequence). The V and J ends lost 0 bases and 8 bases respectively, with 13 bases between them. The length of the CDR3 is 14 residues. The CDR3 region is CATSRDFIGPEAFF. The CDR3 DNA sequence: TGTGCCACCAGCAGAGATTTTATTGGACCCGAAGCTTTCTTT.

This chain joins TRBV5-1 and TRBJ1-1; no definite D call. V lost 6 bases to trimming and J lost 1 base, with 4 bases between them. CDR3 length: 11 residues. Germline V gene data show CDR1 as SGHRS and CDR2 as YFSETQ. Here the CDR3 reads CASMGNTEAFF. The CDR3 region has the DNA TGCGCCAGCATGGGGAACACTGAAGCTTTCTTT.

This rearrangement joins TRBV9 to TRBJ2-3, with 9 bases fitting TRBD2. From germline, CDR1 is SGDLS and CDR2 YYNGEE. V lost 1 base and J lost 1; bases outside the gene matches: 7. The CDR3 has 17 amino acids. The CDR3 coding sequence is TGTGCCAGCAGCGTAATCTCCCGCGGGGGGGGCACAGATACGCAGTATTTT. Its protein is CASSVISRGGGTDTQYF.

The chain couples TRBV4-2 to TRBJ1-6; 8 bases agree with TRBD1. The CDR3 contains 16 residues. Unmatched junction bases numbered 9, after V lost 4 bases and J lost 7 bases. Germline V CDR1 and CDR2: LGHNA, YNFKEQ. CDR3 DNA sequence: TGTGCCAGCAGCCCCCGGGACAGGCTCATGAATTCACCCCTCCACTTT. This gives the protein CASSPRDRLMNSPLHF.

This chain links TRBV15 with TRBJ2-1; 12 nucleotides align to TRBD1. J was trimmed by 7 bases and V by 6 bases; bases with no gene match: 10. Germline lookup yields CDR1 LNHNV and CDR2 YYDKDF (reference sequence). This CDR3 contains 16 residues. This chain's CDR3 is CATRRPGTGGWNEQFF. The CDR3 coding sequence is TGTGCCACCAGAAGACCCGGGACAGGGGGCTGGAATGAGCAGTTCTTC. Supplemented by reference TRBV15 and TRBJ2-1, the full variable domain reads DAMVIQNPRYQVTQFGKPVTLSCSQTLNHNVMYWYQQKSSQAPKLLFHYYDKDFNNEADTPDNFQSRRPNTSFCFLDIRSPGLGDTAMYLCATRRPGTGGWNEQFFGPGTRLTVL.

This clone has more than one count but fewer than ten. The chain joins TRBV14 to TRBJ2-7; D unresolved. Trimming took off 5 bases at V and 6 bases at J, with 14 bases between the two ends. Looked up from germline, CDR1 is SGHDN and CDR2 is FVKESK. This CDR3 region has 13 residues. Written as DNA, the CDR3 is TGTGCCAGCAGCTGGAGACTTGTTGGCGAGCAGTACTTC. Translation gives CASSWRLVGEQYF.

This clone was seen just once. This rearrangement joins TRBV28 to TRBJ1-2; 9 positions agree with TRBD1. CDR3 size: 15 residues. J gave up 2 bases and V 1 base, and 2 bases lay outside the gene matches. Looked up from germline, CDR1 is MDHEN and CDR2 is SYDVKM. DNA of the CDR3: TGTGCCAGCAGTTTATTGGACAGGGGCAACTATGGCTACACCTTC. Protein sequence: CASSLLDRGNYGYTF.